Detailed here is one TCR beta chain. Its antigen is currently unknown. This entry is derived from a study of T cell responses to AZD1222 COVID-19 vaccine. Study conclusions and caveats: Increased Spike-specific TCR breadth and depth were observed after two AZD1222 doses. Most donors were white British and more were female, and clonal diversity was possibly underestimated. The study found vaccine-associated CD4 TCRs spanning spike, dominant at 160-218 and 743-854.

Germline assignment: CDR1 SNHLY and CDR2 FYNNEI. V was shortened by 5 bases and J by 8 bases, with 9 bases between the two germline ends. This CDR3 spans 12 amino acids. This table comes from immunoSEQ multiplex PCR, and its TCRdb copy is limited to in-frame clones, with some not included. The data show some 140,000 clones, with roughly nine tenths seen just once and roughly a tenth held by the top ten. This TCR came from an adult who received the AZD1222 COVID-19 vaccine. V and J are TRBV2 and TRBJ2-2; D not certain. The sample in question was peripheral blood, obtained 28 days after the second AZD1222 dose. The CDR3: CASSSLSGELFF. As DNA, the CDR3 is TGTGCCAGCAGTTCCCTCTCTGGGGAGCTGTTTTTT.